This note documents a single TCR beta chain sequence. Next came a second PCR, run for about 6 to 12 cycles, which used a sample-barcoded 5' primer along with a J-beta primer mix. TCRdb analysed the 5' RACE reads with MiXCR anew, one entry per CDR3 protein. This table has just over 1 million distinct CDR3 sequences, 45% appearing once. The record originates from a study of blood T cells in healthy people across ages. This CDR3 spans 14 amino acids. The ends were cut back, 5 bases at V and 4 bases at J, with 12 bases in the middle. Germline CDR1 reads SGHAT; CDR2 reads FQNNGV. The clonotype originates from a woman between 55 and 75 years old in good health. The genes are TRBV11-2 and TRBJ2-1; D gene unclear. Material: blood. The CDR3 nucleotides are TGTGCCAGCAGCAATGAGACACTGTACAATGAGCAGTTCTTC. Translating gives CASSNETLYNEQFF. The full variable domain, in which reference TRBV11-2 and TRBJ2-1 provide the parts outside the CDR3, is EAGVAQSPRYKIIEKRQSVAFWCNPISGHATLYWYQQILGQGPKLLIQFQNNGVVDDSQLPKDRFSAERLKGVDSTLKIQPAKLEDSAVYLCASSNETLYNEQFFGPGTRLTVL.